This T cell receptor (beta chain) was retrieved from a study of post-analysis software for immune sequencing data. Notes on the study in general: F-measure co-clustering was strong for batch-matched samples. Multiple sclerosis was associated with a significant reduction in normalized Chao1 diversity relative to controls. Controls had lower frequencies than patients of about five TRBV segments, which included TRBV5-6, TRBV5-1 and TRBV20-1.

The CDR3 runs to 14 residues. Losses at the gene ends were 1 base for V and 2 bases for J; bases not matched to a gene: 1. Germline V CDR1 and CDR2: DFQATT, SNEGSKA (reference sequence). Researchers reported that TCR beta cDNA libraries carried unique molecular identifiers. One entry per CDR3 protein results from TCRdb running MiXCR on the PCR reads. The table records about 430,000 distinct CDR3 sequences, less than 40% of them present only once. With respect to this clonotype: The antigen is unknown.

The origin of this receptor is a girl aged 2 to 10 with multiple sclerosis. The gene calls are TRBV20-1 and TRBJ1-5, with 8 positions matching TRBD1. The sample comprised blood. The CDR3 nucleotides are TGCAGTGCTAGAGCGGACAGGGGCAATCAGCCCCAGCATTTT. Its translation: CSARADRGNQPQHF.